A single TCR beta chain is shown here with its context. The target antigen is unknown. The repertoire was sequenced with immunoSEQ multiplex PCR; TCRdb's copy has only in-frame clones and lacks some. This sample has about 68,000 clones; 79% occur once, and the top ten carry 10%. In germline, CDR1 is LNHDA, CDR2 SQIVND (reference sequence). The CDR3 is made up of 14 amino acids. Trimming left V 10 bases short and J 2 bases short, with 17 bases between. These data come from a study of radiotherapy plus CTLA-4 blockade in lung cancer. In the study overall: For 15% to 20% of patients, objective responses occurred, and just over 30% had disease control.

The study, taken as a whole, reports: Dynamics of early blood T cell clones, together with interferon-beta, were reportedly the best predictors of response. In blood, TCR clones derived from the tumor expanded after radiotherapy plus ipilimumab.

The TCR sequence derives from a human donor with non-small cell lung cancer who had a complete response to radiotherapy plus ipilimumab. Material: peripheral blood, obtained from a patient treated with radiotherapy plus ipilimumab. The chain combines TRBV19 with TRBJ1-1; D ambiguous. The CDR3 loop reads CATKPPTSNTEAFF. The CDR3 region has the DNA TGTGCCACTAAACCCCCTACCAGTAACACTGAAGCTTTCTTT.